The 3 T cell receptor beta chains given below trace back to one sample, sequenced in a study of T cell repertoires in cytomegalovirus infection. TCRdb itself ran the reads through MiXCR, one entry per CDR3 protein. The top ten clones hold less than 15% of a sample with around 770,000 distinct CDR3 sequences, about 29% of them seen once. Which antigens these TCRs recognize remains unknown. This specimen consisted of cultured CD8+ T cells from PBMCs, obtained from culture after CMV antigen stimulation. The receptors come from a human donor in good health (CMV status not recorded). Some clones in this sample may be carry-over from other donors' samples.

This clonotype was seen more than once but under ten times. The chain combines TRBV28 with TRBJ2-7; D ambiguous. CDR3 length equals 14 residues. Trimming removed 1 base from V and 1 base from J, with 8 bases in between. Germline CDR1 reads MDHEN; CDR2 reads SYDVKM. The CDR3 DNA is TGTGCCAGCAGTTTATCAAGGCGATCCTACGAGCAGTACGTC. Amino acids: CASSLSRRSYEQYV.

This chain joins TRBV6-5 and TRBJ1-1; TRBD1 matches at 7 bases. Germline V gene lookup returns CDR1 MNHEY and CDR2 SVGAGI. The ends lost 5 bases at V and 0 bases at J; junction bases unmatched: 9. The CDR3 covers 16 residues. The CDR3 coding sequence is TGTGCCAGCAGTGAGGACAGGCTGAACGTGAACACTGAAGCTTTCTTT. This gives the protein CASSEDRLNVNTEAFF.

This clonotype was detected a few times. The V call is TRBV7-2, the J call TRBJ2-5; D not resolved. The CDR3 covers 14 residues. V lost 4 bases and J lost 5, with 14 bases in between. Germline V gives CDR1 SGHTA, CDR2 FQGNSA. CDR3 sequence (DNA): TGTGCCAGCAGCTCCCCGGGTTTAGGGGAGACCCAGTACTTC. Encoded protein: CASSSPGLGETQYF.